The sequence of this TCR beta chain was determined in a study of T-cell memory formation after mild COVID-19. There are 16 residues in the CDR3. Per germline, CDR1 MNHEY and CDR2 SVGAGI. The V and J ends lost 2 bases and 2 bases, in that order; junction bases with no gene match: 4. TCRdb analysed the 5' RACE reads with MiXCR anew, one entry per CDR3 protein. Here the sample spans hundreds of thousands of distinct CDR3 sequences, about 20% being singletons. Material for sequencing was PBMCs or a T cell subset sorted from them (not recorded which). This clonotype was sampled from an adult woman who had mild COVID-19 (a few samples of this study predate the infection). Cell type and time point are not known. The genes are TRBV6-5 and TRBJ2-3; 10 bases match TRBD2. The CDR3 nucleotides read TGTGCCAGCAGTTACGCGACTAGCGGGTTCACAGATACGCAGTATTTT. Translated, it gives CASSYATSGFTDTQYF.